The entry that follows covers one T cell receptor beta chain sequence. Per germline, CDR1 MNHEY and CDR2 SVGAGI. The CDR3 runs 13 residues. The V gene lost 2 bases and the J gene lost 7 bases, with 6 bases spanning the gap. This record belongs to a study of blood T cell repertoires in COVID-19. Residents of 20 to 25 US areas, aged about 18 to 95 years, made up the participants. Cohort placement rested on clinical history that participants reported themselves. Exposed volunteers were people who met a COVID-19 case within 2 weeks before study entry. Generated by immunoSEQ multiplex PCR, the TCRdb table keeps only in-frame clones and is missing some. This sample has about 260,000 clones, with just under 90% found just once.

Sequenced material: PBMCs or T cells enriched from blood (not recorded which). This chain joins TRBV6-5 and TRBJ1-6; unclear D gene. This sequence originates from a middle-aged man who had been exposed to COVID-19. The CDR3 sequence is CASSYSYNSPLHF. The CDR3, as DNA: TGTGCCAGCAGTTACAGCTACAATTCACCCCTCCACTTT.